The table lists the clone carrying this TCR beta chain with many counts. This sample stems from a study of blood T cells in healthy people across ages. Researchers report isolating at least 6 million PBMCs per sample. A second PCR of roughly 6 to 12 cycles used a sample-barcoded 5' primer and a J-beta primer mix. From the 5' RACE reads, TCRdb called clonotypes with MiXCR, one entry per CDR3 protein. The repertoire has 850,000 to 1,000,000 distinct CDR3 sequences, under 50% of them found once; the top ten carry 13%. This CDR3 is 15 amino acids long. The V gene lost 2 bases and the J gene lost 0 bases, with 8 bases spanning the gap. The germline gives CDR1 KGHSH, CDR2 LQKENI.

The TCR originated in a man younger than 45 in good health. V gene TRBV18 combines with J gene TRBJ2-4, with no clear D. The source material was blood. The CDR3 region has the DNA TGTGCCAGCTCACCAGAGCTCCTAGCCAAAAACATTCAGTACTTC. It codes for CASSPELLAKNIQYF.